This T cell receptor beta chain emerged from a study of T cell repertoires in cytomegalovirus infection. J lost 2 bases, V lost 6 bases, and 5 bases had no gene match. CDR3 length: 15 residues. Per the germline V gene, CDR1 is MGHRA and CDR2 is YSYEKL. In TCRdb, the reads were re-called with MiXCR into one record per CDR3 protein. This table has around 740,000 distinct CDR3 sequences, 35% to 45% appearing once. Only a few counts were recorded for this clonotype. This TCR came from a human donor in good health (CMV status not recorded). Some clones in this sample may be carry-over from other donors' samples. The chain combines TRBV4-1 with TRBJ2-7; 12 bases align to TRBD2. The sequenced sample was PBMCs. CDR3 region: CASRPGLAGPYEQYF. The CDR3 DNA is TGCGCCAGCAGACCCGGACTAGCGGGGCCCTACGAGCAGTACTTC.